This T cell receptor beta chain originates from a study of blood T cell repertoires in COVID-19. Study-level information: Collection of acute and convalescent COVID-19 samples took place in the United States, Italy and Spain. T cells, B-cell-depleted T cells, or PBMCs provided the cDNA or gDNA that served as material.

This clone was found a few times. CDR3 length: 13 residues. V lost 4 bases and J lost 7, with 13 bases in between. Germline-derived CDR1 and CDR2 are SGHDN and FVKESK. Original processing methods: By means of reference gene primer amplification, nucleated cell counts were estimated. Produced via immunoSEQ multiplex PCR; TCRdb's table is partial and in-frame only. The V and J calls and clone size are taken from that table; D and trimming were inferred from the DNA. This sample yields about 70,000 clones, of which about 68% are seen a single time; 35% to 45% belongs to the top ten. The chain is built from TRBV14 and TRBJ1-1; D ambiguous. Sample: peripheral blood. This receptor was taken from a woman in her seventies with acute or convalescent COVID-19. Here the CDR3 reads CASSPYDPGEAFF. DNA of the CDR3: TGTGCCAGCAGCCCATACGACCCAGGTGAAGCTTTCTTT.